Below are 30 T cell receptor beta chains sequenced from a single sample in a study of shared clonotypes between healthy human individuals. Libraries were prepared by immunoSEQ multiplex PCR; TCRdb keeps only in-frame clonotypes and omits some of them. The data show about 2,500,000 clones, around 94% seen once. The sequencing input was naive CD4+ T cells sorted from blood. Subset described: CD45RA+ positively selected. The receptor set was obtained from a man younger than 35 in good health.

The chain has TRBV2 and TRBJ2-5; TRBD2 matches at 7 bases. The germline V gene encodes CDR1 SNHLY and CDR2 FYNNEI. The V segment lost 6 bases and the J segment 2 bases; nucleotides outside the gene matches: 6. The CDR3 has 14 amino acids. Here the CDR3 reads CASRGRTSQETQYF. The CDR3 DNA reads TGTGCCAGCAGGGGGAGGACTAGTCAAGAGACCCAGTACTTC.

This chain connects TRBV6-1 to TRBJ1-2; possible D gene TRBD1, 5 bases. The V gene lost 3 bases and the J gene lost 5 bases, with 16 bases spanning the gap. Looked up from germline, CDR1 is MNHNS and CDR2 is SASEGT. The CDR3 covers 15 residues. CDR3 sequence reads: CASSDRAVIRYGYTF. The CDR3 DNA is TGTGCCAGCAGTGACAGGGCTGTGATAAGATATGGCTACACCTTC.

This chain's CDR3 is CASSSGTGIPYEQYF. Here the CDR3 DNA reads TGTGCCAGTAGTTCCGGGACAGGGATACCCTACGAGCAGTACTTC. The chain uses TRBV19 and TRBJ2-7; TRBD1 aligns across 9 bases. CDR1 is LNHDA, CDR2 SQIVND, per germline (reference sequence). The ends lost 5 bases at V and 2 bases at J; junction bases unmatched: 7. This CDR3 spans 15 amino acids.

This sequence joins TRBV25-1 and TRBJ1-5; possibly TRBD1 for D (6 bases). V shed 6 bases and J shed 2 bases, with 11 bases lying between them. In germline, CDR1 is MGHDK, CDR2 SYGVNS. CDR3 size: 14 residues. CDR3 protein: CASRETGRNQPQHF. CDR3 DNA: TGTGCCAGCAGGGAAACAGGGCGCAATCAGCCCCAGCATTTT.

Concerning this clone: Additional DNA sequences in this sample encode the identical CDR3. The genes are TRBV7-9 and TRBJ1-3; D remains unclear. Germline-derived CDR1 and CDR2 are SEHNR and FQNEAQ (reference sequence). The V end lost 2 bases, the J end lost 4 bases, and 3 bases lay between the germline ends. The CDR3 runs 12 residues. The DNA of the CDR3 is TGTGCCAGCAGCTTACCCGGAAACACCATATATTTT. Residues: CASSLPGNTIYF.

This rearrangement joins TRBV10-2 to TRBJ2-2; D not certain. The CDR3 is 16 amino acids. Trimming took 6 bases from V and 2 from J, leaving 16 bases between them. Germline CDR1 and CDR2: WSHSY and SAAADI. The CDR3 is CASRNGQKINTGELFF. The CDR3 bases are TGCGCCAGCAGGAATGGGCAGAAGATTAACACCGGGGAGCTGTTTTTT.

The sample holds one count of this clone. V gene TRBV7-3 combines with J gene TRBJ2-3; 9 nucleotides line up with TRBD1. CDR3 length: 14 residues. V shed 7 bases, J shed 1 base, and the junction held 3 bases outside the gene matches. The germline V gene encodes CDR1 SGHTA and CDR2 FQGTGA. The CDR3 coding sequence is TGTGCCAGCAAACGGGACAGGGGCACAGATACGCAGTATTTT. Protein product: CASKRDRGTDTQYF.

The chain combines TRBV11-1 with TRBJ2-4, with D possibly being TRBD1 or TRBD2 (5 bases each). Trimming stripped 3 bases from V and 0 bases from J, with 12 bases between. CDR1 and CDR2 (germline): SGHAT, FQDESV (reference sequence). The CDR3 has 16 residues. CDR3 region: CASSFRGQGAKNIQYF. The CDR3 DNA reads as TGTGCCAGCAGCTTCCGGGGCCAAGGAGCCAAAAACATTCAGTACTTC.

In its sample, this clone was seen once. The same CDR3 also results from other DNA sequences found in this sample. V usage is TRBV5-1 and J usage is TRBJ2-3; perhaps D is TRBD1 or TRBD2 (5 bases each). The germline V and J ends were trimmed by 0 bases and 0 bases, with 8 bases remaining between them. In germline, CDR1 is SGHRS, CDR2 YFSETQ. CDR3 length equals 15 residues. CDR3 nucleotide sequence: TGCGCCAGCAGCTTGGTTGGGGGTAGCACAGATACGCAGTATTTT. It is translated as CASSLVGGSTDTQYF.

This clone has only one observation. J is TRBJ2-5 and V is TRBV7-8; D gene ambiguous. V lost 1 base and J 5 bases, leaving 8 bases between the germline ends. The CDR3 runs 13 residues. The germline CDR1 and CDR2 sequences are SGHVS and FQNEAQ. CDR3 protein: CASSLVGVETQYF. CDR3 DNA: TGTGCCAGCAGCTTAGTTGGGGTGGAGACCCAGTACTTC. Full variable domain (rest looked up from reference TRBV7-8 and TRBJ2-5): GAGVSQSPRYKVAKRGQDVALRCDPISGHVSLFWYQQALGQGPEFLTYFQNEAQLDKSGLPSDRFFAERPEGSVSTLKIQRTQQEDSAVYLCASSLVGVETQYFGPGTRLLVL.

This rearrangement joins TRBV9 to TRBJ2-4, with D possibly TRBD2 on 5 matching bases. Trimming pared 4 bases from V and 7 bases from J, leaving 15 bases between. Germline V gene lookup returns CDR1 SGDLS and CDR2 YYNGEE. This CDR3 spans 14 amino acids. The CDR3: CASSPPGMWNIQYF. CDR3 sequence (DNA): TGTGCCAGCAGCCCCCCCGGGATGTGGAACATTCAGTACTTC. The full variable domain, its missing parts supplied by reference TRBV9 and TRBJ2-4, is DSGVTQTPKHLITATGQRVTLRCSPRSGDLSVYWYQQSLDQGLQFLIQYYNGEERAKGNILERFSAQQFPDLHSELNLSSLELGDSALYFCASSPPGMWNIQYFGAGTRLSVL.

Details on this clone: The same CDR3 is also encoded by other DNA sequences in this sample. The J gene is TRBJ2-4, the V gene TRBV2, with 7 bases aligning to TRBD1. The CDR3 runs to 14 residues. The ends lost 3 bases at V and 1 base at J; junction bases unmatched: 0. Germline V gene lookup returns CDR1 SNHLY and CDR2 FYNNEI. The CDR3 protein is CASSEDRAKNIQYF. The CDR3 DNA is TGTGCCAGCAGTGAGGACAGGGCCAAAAACATTCAGTACTTC.

This clone was seen just once. Other DNA sequences within the sample encode an identical CDR3. This chain links TRBV30 with TRBJ2-1; D perhaps matches TRBD2 (5 bases). The CDR3 totals 11 residues. V gave up 0 bases and J gave up 9 bases, with 6 bases separating them. Germline values: CDR1 GTSNPN, CDR2 SVGIG (reference sequence). In nucleotides, the CDR3 is TGTGCCTGGAGTGTAAGCGGTGAGCAGTTCTTC. Its translation: CAWSVSGEQFF.

The rearrangement uses TRBV7-3 and TRBJ2-3, with a tentative D call TRBD2 (6 bases). The CDR3 sequence is 15 residues long. Trimming shortened V by 5 bases and J by 2 bases, and 14 bases separated the two germline ends. The germline gives CDR1 SGHTA, CDR2 FQGTGA. The CDR3 protein is CASSLRGLVTDTQYF. The CDR3 DNA sequence: TGTGCCAGCAGCCTACGGGGACTTGTCACAGATACGCAGTATTTT.

This clone came up once. The V gene is TRBV2, the J gene TRBJ2-2; D is unclear. V dropped 2 bases and J dropped 2 bases, with 9 bases sitting between them. From germline, CDR1 is SNHLY and CDR2 FYNNEI. The CDR3 totals 15 residues. The CDR3 sequence: CASSERRGNTGELFF. CDR3 sequence (DNA): TGTGCCAGCAGTGAACGCCGCGGCAACACCGGGGAGCTGTTTTTT.

The CDR3 region is CASSPLDTGGTEAFF. CDR3 bases: TGTGCCAGCTCACCGCTTGACACAGGGGGCACTGAAGCTTTCTTT. J is TRBJ1-1 and V is TRBV18; 8 nucleotides match TRBD1. This CDR3 contains 15 residues. Germline V gene data show CDR1 as KGHSH and CDR2 as LQKENI. Trimming removed 3 bases from V and 4 bases from J; junction bases left unmatched: 7. Based on the CDR3 plus reference TRBV18 and TRBJ1-1, the full variable domain is NAGVMQNPRHLVRRRGQEARLRCSPMKGHSHVYWYRQLPEEGLKFMVYLQKENIIDESGMPKERFSAEFPKEGPSILRIQQVVRGDSAAYFCASSPLDTGGTEAFFGQGTRLTVV.

The chain links TRBV10-3 to TRBJ1-1, with D tentatively TRBD1 (6 bases). V gave up 5 bases and J gave up 3 bases, with 10 bases separating them. The CDR3 covers 13 residues. Germline assignment: CDR1 ENHRY and CDR2 SYGVKD. CDR3 DNA sequence: TGTGCCATCAGTTACAGGGAGGACACTGAAGCTTTCTTT. Protein sequence: CAISYREDTEAFF.

This chain joins TRBV7-2 and TRBJ2-7; TRBD2 aligns across 9 bases. This CDR3 region has 19 residues. Germline CDR1 and CDR2: SGHTA and FQGNSA. V shed 1 base, J shed 2 bases, and the junction held 15 bases outside the gene matches. CDR3 protein: CASSLDGTSGWAYPYEQYF. The CDR3 nucleotides are TGTGCCAGCAGCTTAGATGGCACTAGCGGGTGGGCCTACCCCTACGAGCAGTACTTC.

The chain combines TRBV5-4 with TRBJ2-1, with D tentatively TRBD1 (7 bases). CDR3 length: 13 amino acids. CDR1 and CDR2 from the germline V gene are SGHNT and YYREEE (reference sequence). The V end was cut by 3 bases, the J end by 9 bases, with 13 bases between. As DNA, the CDR3 is TGTGCCAGCAGCTCACAGGGGAGGCCTGAGCAGTTCTTC. Its translation: CASSSQGRPEQFF.

The chain recombines TRBV7-9 with TRBJ2-3; D not resolved. The germline gives CDR1 SEHNR, CDR2 FQNEAQ (reference sequence). The V and J ends lost 2 bases and 6 bases respectively, with 9 bases between them. The CDR3 consists of 13 residues. As DNA, the CDR3 is TGTGCCAGCAGCTTACTAGGATTCGATACGCAGTATTTT. Encoded protein: CASSLLGFDTQYF.

The chain has TRBV5-1 and TRBJ1-2; unclear D gene. The germline gives CDR1 SGHRS, CDR2 YFSETQ. Deletions cut 0 bases from V and 4 bases from J, with 7 bases between. CDR3 size: 13 residues. CDR3 region: CASSLDLPYGYTF. Written as DNA, the CDR3 is TGCGCCAGCAGCTTGGATCTGCCCTATGGCTACACCTTC. The full variable domain, in which reference TRBV5-1 and TRBJ1-2 provide the parts outside the CDR3, is KAGVTQTPRYLIKTRGQQVTLSCSPISGHRSVSWYQQTPGQGLQFLFEYFSETQRNKGNFPGRFSGRQFSNSRSEMNVSTLELGDSALYLCASSLDLPYGYTFGSGTRLTVV.

V usage is TRBV10-3 and J usage is TRBJ1-1, with D possibly TRBD1 on 6 matching bases. V was shortened by 7 bases and J by 1 base, with 10 bases between the two germline ends. The CDR3 length is 13 residues. Per the germline V gene, CDR1 is ENHRY and CDR2 is SYGVKD. CDR3 coding DNA: TGTGCCATCACCCGACAGGAGAACACTGAAGCTTTCTTT. Encoded protein: CAITRQENTEAFF.

The chain links TRBV10-3 to TRBJ2-3, with 9 bases identical to TRBD1. The CDR3 extends over 15 amino acids. V was pared by 3 bases and J by 2 bases, with 3 bases of the junction left unmatched. Germline V gene lookup returns CDR1 ENHRY and CDR2 SYGVKD. CDR3 bases: TGTGCCATCAGTGAAGGGGACAGGGACACAGATACGCAGTATTTT. Encoded protein: CAISEGDRDTDTQYF.

This rearrangement joins TRBV2 to TRBJ1-5; D is ambiguous. Per germline, CDR1 SNHLY and CDR2 FYNNEI. The CDR3 loop spans 15 amino acids. V was trimmed by 6 bases and J by 0 bases, leaving 12 bases between them. The CDR3 region has the DNA TGTGCCAGCAGATCGTCAGACAATAGCAATCAGCCCCAGCATTTT. As protein: CASRSSDNSNQPQHF.

The V and J genes are TRBV7-2 and TRBJ1-1; 7 positions agree with TRBD1. Looked up from germline, CDR1 is SGHTA and CDR2 is FQGNSA. This CDR3 spans 13 amino acids. V lost 4 bases and J lost 11; bases outside the gene matches: 10. CDR3 sequence: CASSSGVTGSAFF. CDR3 sequence (DNA): TGTGCCAGCAGCTCGGGCGTGACAGGGTCGGCTTTCTTT.

In DNA form, the CDR3 reads TGTGCCAGCAGTTGGGGACTAGCGGGAGGCCGCCAACGCGAGCAGTACTTC. Its protein is CASSWGLAGGRQREQYF. V usage is TRBV2 and J usage is TRBJ2-7; TRBD2 matches at 15 bases. The CDR3 spans 17 residues. Germline V gene sequence: CDR1 SNHLY, CDR2 FYNNEI. J was trimmed by 6 bases and V by 5 bases; bases with no gene match: 11.

This clone was picked up one time. The V call is TRBV5-1, the J call TRBJ2-7; D possibly matches TRBD1 or TRBD2 (5 bases each). Germline V CDR1 and CDR2: SGHRS, YFSETQ. V lost 0 bases and J lost 6, with 22 bases in between. This CDR3 has 17 residues. CDR3 protein: CASSLEGSGRASGEQYF. DNA of the CDR3: TGCGCCAGCAGCTTGGAGGGCAGTGGCAGGGCAAGCGGCGAGCAGTACTTC. Full variable domain (remainder filled in from reference TRBV5-1 and TRBJ2-7): KAGVTQTPRYLIKTRGQQVTLSCSPISGHRSVSWYQQTPGQGLQFLFEYFSETQRNKGNFPGRFSGRQFSNSRSEMNVSTLELGDSALYLCASSLEGSGRASGEQYFGPGTRLTVT.

The chain employs TRBV10-3 and TRBJ1-1; the match to TRBD1 covers 9 bases. V lost 1 base to trimming and J lost 10 bases; unmatched junction nucleotides: 4. CDR1 and CDR2 from the germline V gene are ENHRY and SYGVKD. This CDR3 is built from 13 residues. The DNA of the CDR3 is TGTGCCATCAGTGAGTTAACAGGGGGCGCAGCTTTCTTT. Translation gives CAISELTGGAAFF.

The rearrangement joins TRBV7-3 to TRBJ2-1; 14 bases are a match to TRBD2. Germline V gene lookup returns CDR1 SGHTA and CDR2 FQGTGA. V dropped 5 bases and J dropped 5; count of bases not matched to a gene: 5. The CDR3 consists of 16 residues. The CDR3 DNA sequence: TGTGCCAGCAGCCCCGGACTAGCGGGGGGCCACAATGAGCAGTTCTTC. Amino acids: CASSPGLAGGHNEQFF.

This clone was detected only a few times. As DNA, the CDR3 is TGTGCCAGCAGTCAAAAGATTAGCAATCAGCCCCAGCATTTT. This translates into CASSQKISNQPQHF. The chain carries TRBV2 and TRBJ1-5; D is unclear. The V gene's germline CDR1 is SNHLY and CDR2 FYNNEI. The CDR3 is 14 residues long. V shed 5 bases and J shed 0 bases, with 8 bases lying between them.